The 32 T cell receptor beta chains reported below all come from one sample, sequenced in a study of blood T cell repertoires in COVID-19. TCRdb keeps only in-frame clones here, not all; method: immunoSEQ multiplex PCR. This sample has 240,000 or so clones; more than 75% occur once, and the top ten carry 0.9% to 1%. The material sequenced was peripheral blood. The receptors derive from a woman in her thirties or forties who had recovered from COVID-19.

The chain recombines TRBV5-1 with TRBJ1-2, with D possibly matching TRBD1 (5 bases). The V end lost 4 bases, the J end lost 4 bases, and 17 bases lay between the germline ends. The CDR3 contains 15 residues. Germline V gene lookup returns CDR1 SGHRS and CDR2 YFSETQ. The DNA for the CDR3 is TGCGCCAGCAGCCCCAGGGATGATACCCTCTATGGCTACACCTTC. Translated: CASSPRDDTLYGYTF.

V usage is TRBV20-1 and J usage is TRBJ2-3, with D uncertain. Trimming cost V 3 bases and J 5 bases, with 6 bases left between them. The CDR3 spans 11 residues. In germline, CDR1 is DFQATT, CDR2 SNEGSKA (reference sequence). The CDR3 spells CSASQLDTQYF. The CDR3 DNA is TGCAGTGCTAGTCAGTTAGATACGCAGTATTTT.

The chain has TRBV13 and TRBJ2-6, with D possibly matching TRBD1 (5 bases). Germline CDR1 reads PRHDT; CDR2 reads FYEKMQ (reference sequence). The CDR3 runs 16 residues. Between the trimmed V and J ends, which lost 5 bases and 0 bases, there was a span of 11 bases. The CDR3 protein is CASSTRQYSGANVLTF. The CDR3 DNA reads as TGTGCCAGCAGCACAAGACAGTACTCTGGGGCCAACGTCCTGACTTTC.

The chain has TRBV27 and TRBJ1-2; tentatively, D is TRBD1 (6 bases). Per germline, CDR1 MNHEY and CDR2 SMNVEV (reference sequence). Trimming took 5 bases from V and 8 from J, leaving 21 bases between them. The CDR3 loop spans 15 amino acids. The CDR3 DNA is TGTGCCAGCAGTCCGCAGCCCTCACACAGGGACGGCTACACCTTC. Its protein product is CASSPQPSHRDGYTF.

The V gene is TRBV3-1 (or the pseudogene TRBV3-2), the J gene TRBJ1-2; tentatively, D is TRBD1 (6 bases). The V gene's germline CDR1 is LGHDT and CDR2 YNNKEL (reference sequence). The V and J ends lost 0 bases and 5 bases respectively, with 10 bases between them. The CDR3 covers 14 residues. The CDR3 spells CASSQEGRGYGYTF. CDR3 nucleotide sequence: TGTGCCAGCAGCCAAGAGGGCAGGGGATATGGCTACACCTTC.

The rearrangement links TRBV11-3 to TRBJ2-1; 8 bases align to TRBD2. With 4 bases clipped from V and 8 bases from J, the junction kept 16 bases outside the gene matches. Germline V gene data show CDR1 as SGHNT and CDR2 as YENEEA. This CDR3 is built from 17 residues. The CDR3 DNA reads as TGTGCCAGCAGCTCCCGACGGGGGACTAGGGGCCCTCATGAGCAGTTCTTC. The encoded protein is CASSSRRGTRGPHEQFF.

This chain connects TRBV5-4 to TRBJ1-3; TRBD1 agrees at 7 bases. Trimming at V came to 0 bases and at J to 0 bases, leaving 6 bases not matched to a gene. This CDR3 has 17 residues. The germline V gene has CDR1 SGHNT and CDR2 YYREEE (reference sequence). Written as DNA, the CDR3 is TGTGCCAGCAGCTTGGCCAAGGACAGGTTCTCTGGAAACACCATATATTTT. Encoded protein: CASSLAKDRFSGNTIYF.

The chain employs TRBV7-8 and TRBJ2-5, with D uncertain. Between the trimmed V and J ends, which lost 2 bases and 4 bases, there was a span of 14 bases. Germline CDR1 reads SGHVS; CDR2 reads FQNEAQ. The CDR3 is 15 residues long. The CDR3 spells CASSLWARRPETQYF. The CDR3 DNA reads as TGTGCCAGCAGCTTATGGGCCAGGCGTCCAGAGACCCAGTACTTC. Based on the CDR3 plus reference TRBV7-8 and TRBJ2-5, the full variable domain is GAGVSQSPRYKVAKRGQDVALRCDPISGHVSLFWYQQALGQGPEFLTYFQNEAQLDKSGLPSDRFFAERPEGSVSTLKIQRTQQEDSAVYLCASSLWARRPETQYFGPGTRLLVL.

This rearrangement joins TRBV19 to TRBJ1-4; no reliable D call. CDR3 length equals 15 residues. The V end was cut by 2 bases, the J end by 7 bases, with 14 bases between. The germline V gene has CDR1 LNHDA and CDR2 SQIVND (reference sequence). The DNA for the CDR3 is TGTGCCAGTAGTATAATCGGGGTCCAGACTGAAAAACTGTTTTTT. Protein: CASSIIGVQTEKLFF.

The V call is TRBV6-2 or TRBV6-3, the J call TRBJ2-1; D is perhaps TRBD2 (5 bases). The CDR3 covers 12 residues. V was clipped by 5 bases and J by 10 bases, with 12 bases between them. In germline, CDR1 is MNHEY, CDR2 SVGEGT. The CDR3 DNA follows: TGTGCCAGCAGTCCCGGACTTCAAGAGCAGTTCTTC. Its protein is CASSPGLQEQFF.

The chain's CDR3 is CAIRGLANEQFF. CDR3 sequence (DNA): TGTGCCATCAGGGGACTAGCGAATGAGCAGTTCTTC. The chain combines TRBV10-3 with TRBJ2-1; 10 nucleotides line up with TRBD2. This CDR3 has 12 residues. The V and J ends lost 6 bases and 7 bases, in that order; junction bases with no gene match: 0. Germline V gives CDR1 ENHRY, CDR2 SYGVKD.

The chain couples TRBV5-4 to TRBJ2-1, with D possibly being TRBD1 (6 bases). Trimming stripped 4 bases from V and 7 bases from J, with 12 bases between. The germline V gene encodes CDR1 SGHNT and CDR2 YYREEE (reference sequence). The CDR3 spans 13 residues. The CDR3 loop is CASSRGGGNEQFF. CDR3 DNA: TGTGCCAGCAGCAGAGGGGGTGGGAATGAGCAGTTCTTC.

The chain combines TRBV27 with TRBJ1-6; 7 bases line up with TRBD1. V gave up 6 bases and J gave up 6 bases; unmatched junction bases: 5. The CDR3 extends over 14 amino acids. Germline loops: CDR1 MNHEY, CDR2 SMNVEV (reference sequence). CDR3 protein: CASRGGQLNSPLHF. The DNA of the CDR3 is TGTGCCAGCAGGGGGGGACAGCTTAATTCACCCCTCCACTTT.

The chain recombines TRBV4-1 with TRBJ1-5; D may be TRBD1 (6 bases). Germline values: CDR1 MGHRA, CDR2 YSYEKL. The CDR3 length is 15 residues. The ends were cut back, 5 bases at V and 0 bases at J, with 11 bases in the middle. The CDR3 coding sequence is TGCGCCAGCAGCTCAGGGGAGTATAGCAATCAGCCCCAGCATTTT. Its protein is CASSSGEYSNQPQHF.

The rearrangement links TRBV10-3 to TRBJ1-2; maybe TRBD1 (5 bases). CDR1 is ENHRY, CDR2 SYGVKD, per germline. Trimming removed 10 bases at V and 0 bases at J, with 15 bases between. This CDR3 is 14 amino acids long. CDR3 nucleotides: TGTGCCACTCCCCGGCGGGACCCTAACTATGGCTACACCTTC. This encodes CATPRRDPNYGYTF.

The rearrangement links TRBV4-1 to TRBJ1-1, with a weak D call TRBD1 (6 bases). This CDR3 contains 16 residues. V was trimmed by 2 bases and J by 0 bases, leaving 13 bases between them. Germline CDR1 is MGHRA and CDR2 is YSYEKL. The CDR3 region has the DNA TGCGCCAGCAGCCAACCCCAACAGGGCCTGAACACTGAAGCTTTCTTT. Protein: CASSQPQQGLNTEAFF.

In DNA form, the CDR3 reads TGCGCCAGCAGCTTGGGGAGGGTGGAGATGGTCCCTGAAGCTTTCTTT. Protein product: CASSLGRVEMVPEAFF. The chain recombines TRBV5-1 with TRBJ1-1; D gene unclear. Germline CDR1 reads SGHRS; CDR2 reads YFSETQ. Trimming shortened V by 0 bases and J by 6 bases, and 18 bases separated the two germline ends. There are 16 residues in the CDR3. Complete variable domain (other parts from reference TRBV5-1 and TRBJ1-1): KAGVTQTPRYLIKTRGQQVTLSCSPISGHRSVSWYQQTPGQGLQFLFEYFSETQRNKGNFPGRFSGRQFSNSRSEMNVSTLELGDSALYLCASSLGRVEMVPEAFFGQGTRLTVV.

The chain employs TRBV3-1 (or the pseudogene TRBV3-2) and TRBJ2-7, with D uncertain. Germline V gene lookup returns CDR1 LGHDT and CDR2 YNNKEL (reference sequence). This CDR3 has 10 amino acids. V lost 4 bases to trimming and J lost 9 bases, with 7 bases between them. The CDR3 is CASSPVPQYV. CDR3 bases: TGTGCCAGCAGCCCGGTCCCGCAGTACGTC.

The rearrangement joins TRBV25-1 to TRBJ2-1; 7 nucleotides match TRBD2. The CDR3 contains 16 residues. V shed 1 base, J shed 4 bases, and the junction held 7 bases outside the gene matches. Germline V gene data show CDR1 as MGHDK and CDR2 as SYGVNS. DNA for the CDR3: TGTGCCAGCAGTGAATGGGGAGGGCGGGGGTACAATGAGCAGTTCTTC. Translated, it gives CASSEWGGRGYNEQFF.

The V call is TRBV23-1, the J call TRBJ1-1, with D tentatively TRBD1 (6 bases). TRBV23-1 carries the ORF label, with uncertain function. The CDR3 sequence is 14 residues long. V was clipped by 6 bases and J by 0 bases, with 11 bases between them. The CDR3 region is CASSPGQVNTEAFF. For the CDR3, the DNA is TGCGCCAGCAGCCCGGGACAAGTGAACACTGAAGCTTTCTTT.

J is TRBJ1-5 and V is TRBV12-3 or TRBV12-4; the D gene is possibly TRBD1 (6 bases). Trimming removed 4 bases from V and 9 bases from J, with 10 bases in between. The CDR3 extends over 12 amino acids. For the CDR3, the DNA is TGTGCCAGCAGTTGGACAGTTGGGCCCCAGCATTTT. Amino acid sequence: CASSWTVGPQHF.

The gene calls are TRBV11-2 and TRBJ2-1; 8 bases line up with TRBD2. Unmatched junction bases numbered 9, after V lost 3 bases and J lost 2 bases. The CDR3 extends over 17 amino acids. The germline V gene has CDR1 SGHAT and CDR2 FQNNGV. The CDR3 DNA reads as TGTGCCAGCAGCTTGGGGGGGGCGGGAGGTCCCTACAATGAGCAGTTCTTC. Its protein is CASSLGGAGGPYNEQFF. The variable domain in full, completed from reference TRBV11-2 and TRBJ2-1, reads EAGVAQSPRYKIIEKRQSVAFWCNPISGHATLYWYQQILGQGPKLLIQFQNNGVVDDSQLPKDRFSAERLKGVDSTLKIQPAKLEDSAVYLCASSLGGAGGPYNEQFFGPGTRLTVL.

This rearrangement joins TRBV9 to TRBJ1-1, with 11 bases matching TRBD1. The CDR3 has 17 amino acids. V lost 6 bases to trimming and J lost 1 base; unmatched junction nucleotides: 11. Germline assignment: CDR1 SGDLS and CDR2 YYNGEE. The CDR3 DNA sequence: TGTGCCAGCACTAGGATGGACAGGGGGCGTGAGAACACTGAAGCTTTCTTT. As protein: CASTRMDRGRENTEAFF.

This sequence joins TRBV5-1 and TRBJ1-2, with 7 bases that match TRBD1. The CDR3 runs 14 residues. Germline CDR1 reads SGHRS; CDR2 reads YFSETQ. J was trimmed by 8 bases and V by 4 bases; bases with no gene match: 11. The chain's CDR3 is CASSPLPTGIGYTF. The CDR3 nucleotides read TGCGCCAGCAGCCCCCTACCGACAGGGATAGGCTACACCTTC.

The rearrangement joins TRBV19 to TRBJ2-2; tentatively, D is TRBD2 (5 bases). Germline V CDR1 and CDR2: LNHDA, SQIVND (reference sequence). The CDR3 is 15 residues long. The V gene lost 3 bases and the J gene lost 7 bases, with 15 bases spanning the gap. The DNA for the CDR3 is TGTGCCAGTAGTATTTCTCCTGGCCGGGGCGGGGAGCTGTTTTTT. It is translated as CASSISPGRGGELFF.

This chain joins TRBV4-2 and TRBJ1-3; D might be TRBD1 (5 bases). Germline CDR1 is LGHNA and CDR2 is YNFKEQ. The V end lost 4 bases, the J end lost 1 base, and 11 bases lay between the germline ends. The CDR3 is 15 amino acids. The CDR3 coding sequence is TGTGCCAGCAGCCCCGGGGGGGGTTCTGGAAACACCATATATTTT. This codes for CASSPGGGSGNTIYF.

J is TRBJ1-1 and V is TRBV11-3; 7 bases line up with TRBD1. V dropped 5 bases and J dropped 2; count of bases not matched to a gene: 8. The CDR3 has 15 residues. Germline V gene sequence: CDR1 SGHNT, CDR2 YENEEA. The CDR3 here is CASSRRTGTNTEAFF. DNA for the CDR3: TGTGCCAGCAGCCGACGGACAGGAACCAACACTGAAGCTTTCTTT.

The J gene is TRBJ2-3, the V gene TRBV11-3; a weak D match, TRBD2 (6 bases). In germline, CDR1 is SGHNT, CDR2 YENEEA. The length of the CDR3 is 16 residues. Trimming stripped 2 bases from V and 3 bases from J, with 15 bases between. The CDR3, as DNA: TGTGCCAGCAGCTTATCCCGGGGGTGGGGAACAGATACGCAGTATTTT. This encodes CASSLSRGWGTDTQYF.

This clone was observed a single time. J is TRBJ1-2 and V is TRBV18, with D perhaps TRBD1 (5 bases). V lost 2 bases and J 4 bases, leaving 14 bases between the germline ends. The CDR3 has 15 residues. The V gene's germline CDR1 is KGHSH and CDR2 LQKENI. The CDR3 here is CASSPVKPGGYGYTF. CDR3 coding DNA: TGTGCCAGCTCACCAGTGAAGCCCGGGGGCTATGGCTACACCTTC. The full variable domain, its missing parts supplied by reference TRBV18 and TRBJ1-2, is NAGVMQNPRHLVRRRGQEARLRCSPMKGHSHVYWYRQLPEEGLKFMVYLQKENIIDESGMPKERFSAEFPKEGPSILRIQQVVRGDSAAYFCASSPVKPGGYGYTFGSGTRLTVV.

The rearrangement joins TRBV24-1 to TRBJ2-1; TRBD1 might be the D (5 bases). This CDR3 comprises 16 residues. Trimming stripped 5 bases from V and 4 bases from J, with 17 bases between. Germline V gives CDR1 KGHDR, CDR2 SFDVKD. CDR3 protein: CATSAPGGREYNEQFF. The CDR3 region has the DNA TGTGCCACCAGTGCCCCGGGCGGCAGGGAATACAATGAGCAGTTCTTC.

In this sample, this clone turned up many times. The gene calls are TRBV10-3 and TRBJ1-2; D not resolved. Germline CDR1 ENHRY, CDR2 SYGVKD. The CDR3 spans 13 residues. Trimming removed 2 bases from V and 0 bases from J, with 4 bases in between. The DNA for the CDR3 is TGTGCCATCAGTGAGGCAGCTAACTATGGCTACACCTTC. Residues: CAISEAANYGYTF.

V and J are TRBV6-5 and TRBJ1-5, with D possibly being TRBD1 (6 bases). This CDR3 is built from 14 residues. V lost 5 bases and J lost 5, with 13 bases in between. The germline gives CDR1 MNHEY, CDR2 SVGAGI. CDR3: CASSPPGGHQPQHF. The CDR3 DNA sequence: TGTGCCAGCAGTCCCCCCGGGGGGCATCAGCCCCAGCATTTT.